The rows below give T cell receptor beta chains drawn from one sample of a study of T-cell reconstitution after alpha-beta-depleted transplantation in children. TCRdb re-analysed the PCR reads in MiXCR, keeping a single row per CDR3 protein. The sample comprises roughly 170,000 distinct CDR3 sequences, over 5.5% of which are singletons, and approximately 2.9% rests with the top ten. The starting material was PBMCs from the stem cell graft donor, obtained from the stem cell graft. The receptors stem from a human donor who donated a stem cell graft to a child with Wiskott-Aldrich syndrome. Both conserved end residues are part of each CDR3. Each record gives: V gene, D gene, J gene, clone size, CDR3 protein, CDR3 DNA. The D gene is left open where the match is weak. Not every row has a clone size; where given, it reads once, few, many or a size class.

v_gene: TRBV7-2
d_gene: TRBD2
j_gene: TRBJ2-1
abundance: many
CDR3aa: CASSPTSGSDNEQFF
CDR3nt: TGTGCCAGCAGCCCCACTAGCGGGAGTGACAATGAGCAGTTCTTC

v_gene: TRBV5-1
d_gene: TRBD1
j_gene: TRBJ2-7
abundance: many
CDR3aa: CASSLETGTGRYEQYF
CDR3nt: TGCGCCAGCAGCTTGGAGACCGGGACAGGCCGCTACGAGCAGTACTTC

v_gene: TRBV29-1
d_gene: TRBD1
j_gene: TRBJ2-7
abundance: medium-sized
CDR3aa: CSVGQGEYSEQYF
CDR3nt: TGCAGCGTCGGACAGGGGGAATATTCCGAGCAGTACTTC

v_gene: TRBV20-1
d_gene: TRBD2
j_gene: TRBJ2-7
abundance: many
CDR3aa: CSATRTSGGPYYEQYF
CDR3nt: TGCAGTGCTACCCGGACTAGCGGGGGTCCCTACTACGAGCAGTACTTC

v_gene: TRBV29-1
d_gene: .
j_gene: TRBJ1-1
abundance: many
CDR3aa: CSVQEYSLGTEAFF
CDR3nt: TGCAGCGTTCAAGAATACAGTTTAGGCACTGAAGCTTTCTTT

v_gene: TRBV25-1
d_gene: TRBD1
j_gene: TRBJ1-6
abundance: many
CDR3aa: CASRRSGTGGTGGSPLHF
CDR3nt: TGTGCCAGCAGACGCTCAGGGACAGGGGGCACTGGCGGTTCACCCCTCCACTTT

v_gene: TRBV7-2
d_gene: .
j_gene: TRBJ2-3
abundance: many
CDR3aa: CASSLAGSSWDTQYF
CDR3nt: TGTGCCAGCAGCTTAGCGGGGAGTAGTTGGGATACGCAGTATTTT

v_gene: TRBV19
d_gene: .
j_gene: TRBJ2-7
abundance: .
CDR3aa: CASSIKPGRGIYEQYF
CDR3nt: TGTGCCAGTAGTATTAAACCGGGACGGGGGATCTACGAGCAGTACTTC

v_gene: TRBV15
d_gene: .
j_gene: TRBJ1-1
abundance: many
CDR3aa: CATSILGSGTRNTEAFF
CDR3nt: TGTGCCACCAGCATATTGGGGTCGGGGACTAGGAACACTGAAGCTTTCTTT

v_gene: TRBV29-1
d_gene: TRBD2
j_gene: TRBJ2-1
abundance: few
CDR3aa: CSVAGTWTGAGDYNEQFF
CDR3nt: TGCAGCGTCGCCGGGACATGGACGGGAGCGGGGGACTACAATGAGCAGTTCTTC

v_gene: TRBV12-3/TRBV12-4
d_gene: .
j_gene: TRBJ2-1
abundance: many
CDR3aa: CASSRLGRGYNEQFF
CDR3nt: TGTGCCAGCAGTAGGTTGGGGCGGGGATACAATGAGCAGTTCTTC

v_gene: TRBV7-7
d_gene: .
j_gene: TRBJ2-5
abundance: few
CDR3aa: CASSLGMGETQYF
CDR3nt: TGTGCCAGCAGCCTTGGGATGGGAGAGACCCAGTACTTC

v_gene: TRBV24-1
d_gene: .
j_gene: TRBJ2-5
abundance: many
CDR3aa: CATSDRLGRAQETQYF
CDR3nt: TGTGCCACCAGTGATCGATTGGGACGGGCCCAAGAGACCCAGTACTTC

v_gene: TRBV7-9
d_gene: .
j_gene: TRBJ1-2
abundance: few
CDR3aa: CASSSSPNGYTF
CDR3nt: TGTGCCAGCAGCTCCTCGCCAAATGGCTACACCTTC

v_gene: TRBV12-3/TRBV12-4
d_gene: .
j_gene: TRBJ2-1
abundance: many
CDR3aa: CASRPFGVSYNEQFF
CDR3nt: TGTGCCAGCAGGCCGTTCGGCGTGTCCTACAATGAGCAGTTCTTC

v_gene: TRBV6-1
d_gene: TRBD2
j_gene: TRBJ2-7
abundance: many
CDR3aa: CASSRGLAGVRRVYEQYF
CDR3nt: TGTGCCAGCAGTCGAGGACTAGCGGGAGTAAGGAGGGTCTACGAGCAGTACTTC

v_gene: TRBV6-6
d_gene: .
j_gene: TRBJ1-2
abundance: many
CDR3aa: CASSYQVAGYTF
CDR3nt: TGTGCCAGCAGTTACCAGGTAGCGGGCTACACCTTC